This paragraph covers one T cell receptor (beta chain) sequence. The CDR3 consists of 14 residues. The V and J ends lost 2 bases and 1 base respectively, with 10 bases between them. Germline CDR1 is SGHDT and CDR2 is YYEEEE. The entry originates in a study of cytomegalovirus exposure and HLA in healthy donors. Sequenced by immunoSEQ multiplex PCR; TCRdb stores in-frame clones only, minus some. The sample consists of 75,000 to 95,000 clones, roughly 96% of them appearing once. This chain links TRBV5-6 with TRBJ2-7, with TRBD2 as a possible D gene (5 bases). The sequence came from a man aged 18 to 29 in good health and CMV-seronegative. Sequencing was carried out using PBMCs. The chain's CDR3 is CASSFLASSYEQYV. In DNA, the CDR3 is TGTGCCAGCAGCTTTTTAGCGTCATCCTACGAGCAGTACGTC.